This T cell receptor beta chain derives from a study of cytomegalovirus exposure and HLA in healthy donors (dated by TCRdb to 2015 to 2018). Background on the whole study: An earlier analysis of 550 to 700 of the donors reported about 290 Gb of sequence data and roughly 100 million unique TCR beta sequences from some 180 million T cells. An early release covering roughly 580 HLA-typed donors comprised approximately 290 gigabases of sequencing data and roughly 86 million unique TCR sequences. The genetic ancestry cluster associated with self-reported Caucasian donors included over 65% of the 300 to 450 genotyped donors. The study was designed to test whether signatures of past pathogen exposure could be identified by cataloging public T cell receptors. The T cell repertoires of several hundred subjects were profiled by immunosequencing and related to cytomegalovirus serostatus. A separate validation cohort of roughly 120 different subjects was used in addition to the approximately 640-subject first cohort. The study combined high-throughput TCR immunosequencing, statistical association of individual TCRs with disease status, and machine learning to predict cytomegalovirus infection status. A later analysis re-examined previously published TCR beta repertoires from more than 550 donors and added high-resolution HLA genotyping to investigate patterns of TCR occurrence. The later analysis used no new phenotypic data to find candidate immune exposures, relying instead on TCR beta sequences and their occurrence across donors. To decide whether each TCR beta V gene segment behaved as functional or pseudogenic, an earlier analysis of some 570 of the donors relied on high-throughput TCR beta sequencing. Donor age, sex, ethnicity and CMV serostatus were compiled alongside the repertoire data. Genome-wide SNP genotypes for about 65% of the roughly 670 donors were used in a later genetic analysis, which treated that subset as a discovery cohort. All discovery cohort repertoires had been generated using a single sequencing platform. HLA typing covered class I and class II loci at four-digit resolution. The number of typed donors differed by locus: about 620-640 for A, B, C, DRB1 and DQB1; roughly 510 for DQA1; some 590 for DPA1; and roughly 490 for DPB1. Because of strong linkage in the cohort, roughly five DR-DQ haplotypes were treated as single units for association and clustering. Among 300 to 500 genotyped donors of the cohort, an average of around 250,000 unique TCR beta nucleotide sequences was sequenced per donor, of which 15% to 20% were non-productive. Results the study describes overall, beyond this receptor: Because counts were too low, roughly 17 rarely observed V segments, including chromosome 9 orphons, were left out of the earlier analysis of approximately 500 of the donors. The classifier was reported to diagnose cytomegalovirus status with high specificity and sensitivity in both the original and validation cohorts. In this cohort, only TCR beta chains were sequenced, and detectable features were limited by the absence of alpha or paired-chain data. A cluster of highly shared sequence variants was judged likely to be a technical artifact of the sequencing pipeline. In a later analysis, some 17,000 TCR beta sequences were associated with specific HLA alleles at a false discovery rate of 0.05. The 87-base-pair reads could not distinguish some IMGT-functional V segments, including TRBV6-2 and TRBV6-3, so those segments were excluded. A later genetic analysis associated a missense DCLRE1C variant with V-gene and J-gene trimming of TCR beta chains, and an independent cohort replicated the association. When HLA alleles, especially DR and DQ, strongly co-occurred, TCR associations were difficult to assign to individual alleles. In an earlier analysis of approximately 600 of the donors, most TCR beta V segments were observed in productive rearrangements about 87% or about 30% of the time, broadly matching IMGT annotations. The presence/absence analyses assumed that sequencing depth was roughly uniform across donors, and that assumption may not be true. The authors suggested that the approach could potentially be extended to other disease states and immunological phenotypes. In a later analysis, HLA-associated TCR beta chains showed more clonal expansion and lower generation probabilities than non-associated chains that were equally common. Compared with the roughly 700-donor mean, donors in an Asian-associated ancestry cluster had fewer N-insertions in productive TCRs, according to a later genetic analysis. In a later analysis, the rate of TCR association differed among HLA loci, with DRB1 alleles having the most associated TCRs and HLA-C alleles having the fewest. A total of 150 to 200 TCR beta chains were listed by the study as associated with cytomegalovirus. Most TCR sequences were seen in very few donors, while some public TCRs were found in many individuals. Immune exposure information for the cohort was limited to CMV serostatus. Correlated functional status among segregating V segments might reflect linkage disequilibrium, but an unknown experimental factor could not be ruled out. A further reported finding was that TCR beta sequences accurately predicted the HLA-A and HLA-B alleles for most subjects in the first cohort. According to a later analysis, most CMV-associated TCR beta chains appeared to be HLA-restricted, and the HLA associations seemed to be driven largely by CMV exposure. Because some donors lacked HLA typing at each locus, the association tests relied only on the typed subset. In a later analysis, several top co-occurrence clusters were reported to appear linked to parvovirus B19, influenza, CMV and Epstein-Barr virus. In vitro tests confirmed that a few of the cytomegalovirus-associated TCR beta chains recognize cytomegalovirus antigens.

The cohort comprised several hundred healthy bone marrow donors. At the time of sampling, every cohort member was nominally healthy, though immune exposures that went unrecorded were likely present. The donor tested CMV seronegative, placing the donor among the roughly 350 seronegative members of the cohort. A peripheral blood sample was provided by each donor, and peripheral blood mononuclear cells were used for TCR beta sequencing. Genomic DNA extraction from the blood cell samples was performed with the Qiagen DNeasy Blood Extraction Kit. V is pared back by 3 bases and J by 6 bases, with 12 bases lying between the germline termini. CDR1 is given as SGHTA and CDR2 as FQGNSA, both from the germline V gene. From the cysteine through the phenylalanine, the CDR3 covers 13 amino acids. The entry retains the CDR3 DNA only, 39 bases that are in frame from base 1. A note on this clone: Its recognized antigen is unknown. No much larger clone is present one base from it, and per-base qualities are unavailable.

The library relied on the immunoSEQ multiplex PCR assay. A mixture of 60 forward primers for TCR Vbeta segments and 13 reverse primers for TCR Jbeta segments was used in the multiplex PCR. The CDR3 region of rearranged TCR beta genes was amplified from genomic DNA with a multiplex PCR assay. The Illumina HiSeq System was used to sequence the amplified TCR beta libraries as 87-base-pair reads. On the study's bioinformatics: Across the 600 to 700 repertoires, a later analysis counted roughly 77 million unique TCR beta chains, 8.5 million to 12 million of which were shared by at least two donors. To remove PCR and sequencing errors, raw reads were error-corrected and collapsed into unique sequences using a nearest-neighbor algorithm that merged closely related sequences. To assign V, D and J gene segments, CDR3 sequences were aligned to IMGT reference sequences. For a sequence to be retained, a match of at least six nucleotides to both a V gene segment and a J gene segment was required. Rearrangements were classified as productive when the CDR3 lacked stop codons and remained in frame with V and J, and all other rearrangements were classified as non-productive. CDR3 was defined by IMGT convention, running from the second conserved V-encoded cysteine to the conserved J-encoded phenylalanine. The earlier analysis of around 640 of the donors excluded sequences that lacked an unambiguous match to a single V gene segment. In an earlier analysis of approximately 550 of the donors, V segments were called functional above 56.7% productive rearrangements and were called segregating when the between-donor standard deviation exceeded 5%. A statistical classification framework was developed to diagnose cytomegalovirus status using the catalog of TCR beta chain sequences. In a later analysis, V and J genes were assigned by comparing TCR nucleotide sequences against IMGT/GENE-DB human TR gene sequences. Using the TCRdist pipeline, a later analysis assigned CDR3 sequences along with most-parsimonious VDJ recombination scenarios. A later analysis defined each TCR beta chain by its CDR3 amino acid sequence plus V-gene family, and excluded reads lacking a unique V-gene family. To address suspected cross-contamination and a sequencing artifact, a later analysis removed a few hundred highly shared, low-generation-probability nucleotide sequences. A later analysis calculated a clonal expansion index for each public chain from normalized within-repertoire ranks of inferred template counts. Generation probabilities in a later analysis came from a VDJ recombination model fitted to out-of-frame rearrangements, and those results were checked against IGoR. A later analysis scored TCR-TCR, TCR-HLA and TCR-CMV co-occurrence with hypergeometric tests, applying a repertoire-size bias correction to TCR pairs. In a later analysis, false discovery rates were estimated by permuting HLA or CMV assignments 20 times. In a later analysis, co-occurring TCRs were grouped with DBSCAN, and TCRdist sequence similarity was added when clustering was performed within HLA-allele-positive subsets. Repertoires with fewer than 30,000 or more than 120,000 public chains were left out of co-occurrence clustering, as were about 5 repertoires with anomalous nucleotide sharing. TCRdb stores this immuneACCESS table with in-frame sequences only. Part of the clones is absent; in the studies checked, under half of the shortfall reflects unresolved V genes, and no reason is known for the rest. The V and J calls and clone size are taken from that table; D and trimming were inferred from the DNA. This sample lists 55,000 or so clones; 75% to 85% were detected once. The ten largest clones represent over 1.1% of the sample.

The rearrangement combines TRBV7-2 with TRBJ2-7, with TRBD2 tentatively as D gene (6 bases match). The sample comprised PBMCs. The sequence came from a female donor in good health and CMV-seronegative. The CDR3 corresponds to CASSLDFGGEQYF. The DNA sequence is TGTGCCAGCAGCTTGGATTTCGGGGGCGAGCAGTACTTC.